The source of this T cell receptor beta chain is a study of T-cell reconstitution after alpha-beta-depleted transplantation in children. J was trimmed by 1 base and V by 6 bases; bases with no gene match: 6. There are 15 residues in the CDR3. The germline V gene has CDR1 MNHEY and CDR2 SVGAGI. This clonotype appeared many times. A library of TCRbeta sequences, prepared with unique molecular identifiers, was generated. TCRdb re-derived calls from the PCR reads in MiXCR, one entry per CDR3 protein. The sample records 300,000 or so distinct CDR3 sequences, about 10% being singletons. The TCR comes from a human donor who donated a stem cell graft to a child with SCID. The rearrangement uses TRBV6-5 and TRBJ2-3, with TRBD1 identical over 8 bases. The specimen was PBMCs from the stem cell graft donor, collected from the stem cell graft. This chain's CDR3 is CASRLGQGRTDTQYF. DNA of the CDR3: TGTGCCAGCAGGTTAGGACAGGGCCGCACAGATACGCAGTATTTT.